This T cell receptor (beta chain) was identified during a study of T-cell reconstitution after alpha-beta-depleted transplantation in children. Germline CDR1 and CDR2: ENHRY and SYGVKD. The CDR3 runs to 13 residues. The germline V and J ends were trimmed by 4 bases and 5 bases, with 11 bases remaining between them. This clonotype was detected only a few times. Unique molecular identifiers were incorporated into the prepared TCRbeta library. MiXCR, run by TCRdb on the PCR reads, gives a single entry per CDR3 protein. The table has 250,000 to 400,000 distinct CDR3 sequences, approximately 23% seen once.

The chain couples TRBV10-3 to TRBJ2-5; tentatively, D is TRBD1 (5 bases). The material was PBMCs, mostly from graft donor cells, obtained 180 days after TCRalphabeta/CD19-depleted stem cell transplant. This sequence originates from a male patient between 5 and 17 years old who had a stem cell transplant for acute lymphoblastic leukemia, so the T cells may come from the graft donor. CDR3 in amino acids: CAISARARETQYF. CDR3 DNA sequence: TGTGCCATCAGTGCCAGGGCCAGGGAGACCCAGTACTTC.